One and the same sample provided the 6 T cell receptor beta chains below, sequenced in a study of T cells expressing NK-cell markers. TCRdb reprocessed the 5' RACE reads and reports one entry per CDR3 protein, with no DNA. The repertoire shows 150,000 to 170,000 distinct CDR3 sequences; the top ten hold about 39%. The sample consisted of blood T cells: a sorted CD56 or NKG2C T cell subset, CD4+ or CD8+ T cells, or bulk PBMC T cells (not recorded which). These TCRs come from a woman aged 50 to 60 in good health.

The chain combines TRBV11-2 with TRBJ2-3; as DNA is missing, the TRBD1 call by TCRdb cannot be tested. Germline-derived CDR1 and CDR2 are SGHAT and FQNNGV. The CDR3 length is 14 residues. The chain's CDR3 is CASSYRGMFDTQYF.

The chain recombines TRBV21-1 with TRBJ2-7; TCRdb returns TRBD2, unconfirmable since there is no DNA. TRBV21-1 is a documented pseudogene. CDR3 length: 16 amino acids. CDR3: CASSKGGPEQSYEQYF.

This chain connects TRBV10-2 to TRBJ1-1. Germline CDR1 reads WSHSY; CDR2 reads SAAADI. This CDR3 region has 11 residues. CDR3 protein: CASKPDTEAFF.

V usage is TRBV5-1 and J usage is TRBJ2-3; lacking DNA, the TRBD1 call made by TCRdb goes unchecked. The CDR3 is 16 amino acids. Germline CDR1 and CDR2: SGHRS and YFSETQ. The CDR3: CASSLEPHQSTDTQYF.

V gene TRBV5-5 combines with J gene TRBJ1-5; absent DNA, TCRdb's TRBD1 call cannot be checked. CDR1 is SGHKS, CDR2 YYEKEE, per germline (reference sequence). This CDR3 has 16 amino acids. CDR3 amino acids: CASSLDGTGLNQPQHF.

The chain uses TRBV20-1 and TRBJ2-5; TCRdb selects TRBD2, and the lack of DNA leaves this call unchecked. The CDR3 runs 12 residues. In germline, CDR1 is DFQATT, CDR2 SNEGSKA (reference sequence). CDR3 residues: CSGVLAGETQYF.